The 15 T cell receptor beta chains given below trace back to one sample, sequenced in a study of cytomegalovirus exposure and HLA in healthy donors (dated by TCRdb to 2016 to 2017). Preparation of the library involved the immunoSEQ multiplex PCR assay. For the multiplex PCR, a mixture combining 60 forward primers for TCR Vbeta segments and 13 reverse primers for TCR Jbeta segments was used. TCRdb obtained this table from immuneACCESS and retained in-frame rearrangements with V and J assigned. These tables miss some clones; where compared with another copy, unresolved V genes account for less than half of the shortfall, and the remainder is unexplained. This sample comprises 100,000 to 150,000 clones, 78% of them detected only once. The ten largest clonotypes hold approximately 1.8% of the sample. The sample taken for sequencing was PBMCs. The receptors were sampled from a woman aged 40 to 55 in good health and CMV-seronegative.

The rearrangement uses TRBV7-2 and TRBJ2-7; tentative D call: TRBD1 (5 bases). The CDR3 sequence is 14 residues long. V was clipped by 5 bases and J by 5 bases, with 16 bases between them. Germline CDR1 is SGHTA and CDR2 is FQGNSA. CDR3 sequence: CASSHEGVLDEQYF. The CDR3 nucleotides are TGTGCCAGCAGCCACGAAGGGGTCCTCGACGAGCAGTACTTC.

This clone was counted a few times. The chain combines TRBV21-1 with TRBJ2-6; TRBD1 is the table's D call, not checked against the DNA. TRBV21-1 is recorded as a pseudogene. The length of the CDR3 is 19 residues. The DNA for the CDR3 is TGTGCCAGCAGCAGACCAGGGGGCGTTTTTTGGCCTGGGGCCAACGGCCTGACTTTC. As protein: CASSRPGGVFWPGANGLTF.

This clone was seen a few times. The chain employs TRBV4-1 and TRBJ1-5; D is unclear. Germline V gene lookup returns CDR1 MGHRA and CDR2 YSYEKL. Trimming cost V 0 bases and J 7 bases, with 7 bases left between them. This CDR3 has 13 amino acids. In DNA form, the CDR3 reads TGCGCCAGCAGCCAAGACATAGAACAGCCCCAGCATTTT. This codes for CASSQDIEQPQHF.

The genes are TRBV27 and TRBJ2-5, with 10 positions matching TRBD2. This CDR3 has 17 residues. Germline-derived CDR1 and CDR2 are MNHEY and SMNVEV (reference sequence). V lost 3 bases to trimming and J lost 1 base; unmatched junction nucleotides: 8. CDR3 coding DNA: TGTGCCAGCAGTTTTCGAAGCGGGAGGGCCACCCAAGAGACCCAGTACTTC. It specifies CASSFRSGRATQETQYF.

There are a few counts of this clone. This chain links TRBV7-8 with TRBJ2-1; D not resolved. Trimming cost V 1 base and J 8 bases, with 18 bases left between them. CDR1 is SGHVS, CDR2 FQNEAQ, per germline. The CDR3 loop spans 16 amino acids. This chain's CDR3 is CASSLDGSRLFYEQFF. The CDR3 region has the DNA TGTGCCAGCAGCTTAGATGGTAGCCGTTTATTCTATGAGCAGTTCTTC.

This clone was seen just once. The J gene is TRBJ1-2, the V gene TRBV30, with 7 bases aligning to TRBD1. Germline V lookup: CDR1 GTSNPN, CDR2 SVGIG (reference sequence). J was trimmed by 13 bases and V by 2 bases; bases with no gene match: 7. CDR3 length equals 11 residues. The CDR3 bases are TGTGCCTGGAGTAGTGCAGGGGGGAGCACCTTC. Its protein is CAWSSAGGSTF.

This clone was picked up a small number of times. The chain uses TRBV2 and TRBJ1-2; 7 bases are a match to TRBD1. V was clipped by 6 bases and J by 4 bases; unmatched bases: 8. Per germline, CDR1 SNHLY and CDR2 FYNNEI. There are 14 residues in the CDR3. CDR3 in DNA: TGTGCCAGCAGATTCACAGGGGCTGGCTATGGCTACACCTTC. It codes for CASRFTGAGYGYTF. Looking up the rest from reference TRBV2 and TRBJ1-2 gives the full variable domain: EPEVTQTPSHQVTQMGQEVILRCVPISNHLYFYWYRQILGQKVEFLVSFYNNEISEKSEIFDDQFSVERPDGSNFTLKIRSTKLEDSAMYFCASRFTGAGYGYTFGSGTRLTVV.

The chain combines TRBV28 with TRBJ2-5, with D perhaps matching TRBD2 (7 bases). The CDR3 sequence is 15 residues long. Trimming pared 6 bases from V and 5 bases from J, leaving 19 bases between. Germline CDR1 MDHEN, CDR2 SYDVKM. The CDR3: CASSYRGGGLETQYF. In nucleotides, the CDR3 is TGTGCCAGCAGCTATCGCGGCGGGGGCCTTGAGACCCAGTACTTC.

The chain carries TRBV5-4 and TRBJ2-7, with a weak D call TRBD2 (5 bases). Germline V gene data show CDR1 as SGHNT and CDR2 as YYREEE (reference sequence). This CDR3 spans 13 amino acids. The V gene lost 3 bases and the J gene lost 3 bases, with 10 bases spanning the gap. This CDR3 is CASSSRGDYEQYF. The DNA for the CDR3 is TGTGCCAGCAGCTCTCGGGGAGACTACGAGCAGTACTTC.

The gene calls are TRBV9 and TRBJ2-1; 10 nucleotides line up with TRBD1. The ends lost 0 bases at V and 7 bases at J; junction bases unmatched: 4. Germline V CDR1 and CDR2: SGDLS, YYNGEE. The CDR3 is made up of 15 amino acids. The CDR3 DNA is TGTGCCAGCAGCGTAGTGGGGACAGGGGTGAATGAGCAGTTCTTC. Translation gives CASSVVGTGVNEQFF.

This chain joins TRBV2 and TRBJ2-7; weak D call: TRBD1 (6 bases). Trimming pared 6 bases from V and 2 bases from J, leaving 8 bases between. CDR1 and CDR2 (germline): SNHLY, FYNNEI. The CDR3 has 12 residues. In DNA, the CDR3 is TGTGCCAGCAGAGGGGACACCTACGAGCAGTACTTC. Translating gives CASRGDTYEQYF.

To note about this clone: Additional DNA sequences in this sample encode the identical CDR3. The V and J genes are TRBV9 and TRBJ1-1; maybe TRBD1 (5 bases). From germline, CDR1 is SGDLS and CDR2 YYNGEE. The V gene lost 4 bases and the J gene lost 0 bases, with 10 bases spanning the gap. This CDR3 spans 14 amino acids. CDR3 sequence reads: CASSPGHMNTEAFF. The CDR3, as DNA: TGTGCCAGCAGCCCCGGACATATGAACACTGAAGCTTTCTTT.

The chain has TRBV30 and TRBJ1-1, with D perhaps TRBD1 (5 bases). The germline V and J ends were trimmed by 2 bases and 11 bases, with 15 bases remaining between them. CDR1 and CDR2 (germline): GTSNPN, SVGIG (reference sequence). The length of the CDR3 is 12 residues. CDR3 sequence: CAWSRRELFAFF. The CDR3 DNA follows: TGTGCCTGGAGTCGCAGGGAACTGTTCGCTTTCTTT.

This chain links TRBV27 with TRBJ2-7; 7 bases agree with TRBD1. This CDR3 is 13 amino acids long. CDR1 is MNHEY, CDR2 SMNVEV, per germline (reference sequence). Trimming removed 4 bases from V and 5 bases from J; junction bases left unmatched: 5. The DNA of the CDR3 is TGTGCCAGCAGTTCTCCAGACAGGGACGAGCAGTACTTC. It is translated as CASSSPDRDEQYF.

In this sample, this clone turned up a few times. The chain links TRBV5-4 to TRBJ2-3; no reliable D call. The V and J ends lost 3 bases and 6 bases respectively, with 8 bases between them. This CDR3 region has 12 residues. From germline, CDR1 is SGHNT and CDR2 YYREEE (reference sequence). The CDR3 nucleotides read TGTGCCAGCAGCTATGAAGCGGATACGCAGTATTTT. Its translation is CASSYEADTQYF.